The 5 T cell receptor beta chains given below trace back to one sample, sequenced in a study of blood T cell repertoires in COVID-19. TCRdb keeps only in-frame clones here, not all; method: immunoSEQ multiplex PCR. The sample comprises around 69,000 clones, approximately 86% of which are singletons, and more than 6.5% rests with the top ten. Sequenced sample: peripheral blood. The receptors shown here come from a man in his forties or fifties with active COVID-19.

The count of this clone is one. The genes are TRBV25-1 and TRBJ2-1; D is perhaps TRBD2 (6 bases). V lost 4 bases and J lost 1, with 11 bases in between. Germline-derived CDR1 and CDR2 are MGHDK and SYGVNS. The CDR3 runs 15 residues. The CDR3 DNA is TGTGCCAGCAGTGGGGGACTCCAGTCCTACAATGAGCAGTTCTTC. Its protein is CASSGGLQSYNEQFF.

The rearrangement links TRBV11-1 to TRBJ1-3; D not resolved. Germline assignment: CDR1 SGHAT and CDR2 FQDESV (reference sequence). Trimming shortened V by 5 bases and J by 8 bases, and 7 bases separated the two germline ends. The CDR3 contains 11 residues. The CDR3 region has the DNA TGTGCCAGCAGCCCACGAGACACCATATATTTT. It is translated as CASSPRDTIYF.

The V gene is TRBV11-3, the J gene TRBJ2-1; TRBD1 matches at 7 bases. Germline V gives CDR1 SGHNT, CDR2 YENEEA. Unmatched junction bases numbered 10, after V lost 5 bases and J lost 6 bases. This CDR3 is built from 15 residues. CDR3 in amino acids: CASSRLPGGSNEQFF. The CDR3 nucleotides read TGTGCCAGCAGCCGGTTGCCAGGGGGTAGCAATGAGCAGTTCTTC.

The chain recombines TRBV5-1 with TRBJ2-6, with D perhaps TRBD1 (6 bases). Germline V gene data show CDR1 as SGHRS and CDR2 as YFSETQ. The CDR3 sequence is 19 residues long. V lost 0 bases and J 0 bases, leaving 16 bases between the germline ends. CDR3 coding DNA: TGCGCCAGCAGCTTGGACGGGTTTACAGGGACCTCTGGGGCCAACGTCCTGACTTTC. It yields the protein CASSLDGFTGTSGANVLTF.

This chain uses TRBV15 with TRBJ2-7, with 9 bases matching TRBD2. The CDR3 extends over 15 amino acids. Trimming cost V 0 bases and J 2 bases; bases outside gene matches: 2. Germline values: CDR1 LNHNV, CDR2 YYDKDF (reference sequence). CDR3 sequence reads: CATSRDSGGAYEQYF. In nucleotides, the CDR3 is TGTGCCACCAGCAGAGATAGCGGGGGTGCCTACGAGCAGTACTTC.